The 24 T cell receptor beta chains below all came from one sample that was sequenced in a study of T cells in Graves' hyperthyroidism and ophthalmopathy. It was RNA transcripts that yielded the amplified TCR beta CDR3 regions. HTBI primers were the set used in a first-round RT-PCR of the TCR CDR3. TCRdb itself ran the multiplex PCR reads through MiXCR, one entry per CDR3 protein. This table has approximately 600,000 distinct CDR3 sequences, 11% to 15% appearing once. Sequences were obtained from blood. The receptors were sampled from a woman aged 25 to 45 with Graves' hyperthyroidism that later progressed to Graves' ophthalmopathy.

This clonotype was seen more than once but under ten times. Possible read error: a much larger clone is one base away. The chain recombines TRBV12-5 with TRBJ2-3; D is uncertain. CDR1 is LGHNT and CDR2 is FRNRAP in the germline V gene. V dropped 10 bases and J dropped 2 bases, with 10 bases sitting between them. The CDR3 has 12 residues. The CDR3 nucleotides are TGTGCTATAGCCTCCAACACAGATACGCAGTATTTT. This translates into CAIASNTDTQYF. The variable domain in full, completed from reference TRBV12-5 and TRBJ2-3, reads DARVTQTPRHKVTEMGQEVTMRCQPILGHNTVFWYRQTMMQGLELLAYFRNRAPLDDSGMPKDRFSAEMPDATLATLKIQPSEPRDSAVYFCAIASNTDTQYFGPGTRLTVL.

This clonotype has a count of ten or more. The chain joins TRBV24-1 to TRBJ1-1, with D perhaps TRBD1 (6 bases). Germline V gene sequence: CDR1 KGHDR, CDR2 SFDVKD. The V end was cut by 3 bases, the J end by 11 bases, with 12 bases between. The CDR3 is 12 amino acids. Here the CDR3 DNA reads TGTGCCACCAGTGATGGGACACCCGGGGCTTTCTTT. It is translated as CATSDGTPGAFF.

In this sample, this clonotype turned up many times. This chain connects TRBV20-1 to TRBJ2-5; 8 bases fit TRBD2. The CDR3 is 14 amino acids. J was trimmed by 5 bases and V by 5 bases; bases with no gene match: 10. Germline values: CDR1 DFQATT, CDR2 SNEGSKA (reference sequence). The CDR3 region is CSAGVVAGLETQYF. CDR3 nucleotides: TGCAGTGCTGGGGTGGTAGCGGGATTGGAGACCCAGTACTTC.

This clonotype was recorded many times. The rearrangement uses TRBV10-3 and TRBJ2-2; 7 bases line up with TRBD1. The germline V gene encodes CDR1 ENHRY and CDR2 SYGVKD. The V gene end was trimmed by 2 bases and the J gene end by 0 bases; junction bases not matched to a gene: 3. This CDR3 is 16 amino acids long. The CDR3 sequence is CAISEGQAANTGELFF. The CDR3 DNA reads TGTGCCATCAGTGAGGGACAGGCGGCGAACACCGGGGAGCTGTTTTTT.

This clonotype was picked up many times. The gene calls are TRBV27 and TRBJ1-5; D gene unclear. The CDR3 has 16 residues. The V end was cut by 6 bases, the J end by 0 bases, with 15 bases between. Germline lookup yields CDR1 MNHEY and CDR2 SMNVEV (reference sequence). The CDR3 DNA sequence: TGTGCCAGCAGACCTACACCGGACTATAGCAATCAGCCCCAGCATTTT. Translated: CASRPTPDYSNQPQHF.

Many counts were recorded for this clonotype. The chain links TRBV7-2 to TRBJ2-7; D ambiguous. Trimming pared 1 base from V and 3 bases from J, leaving 7 bases between. The germline gives CDR1 SGHTA, CDR2 FQGNSA. The CDR3 length is 13 residues. The CDR3 loop reads CASSLGLVYEQYF. The CDR3 coding sequence is TGTGCCAGCAGCTTAGGGCTAGTCTACGAGCAGTACTTC.

This clonotype came up many times. The V and J genes are TRBV29-1 and TRBJ1-1; the D gene is possibly TRBD1 (6 bases). The V end lost 2 bases, the J end lost 1 base, and 20 bases lay between the germline ends. The CDR3 consists of 17 residues. CDR1 is SQVTM and CDR2 is ANQGSEA in the germline V gene. Here the CDR3 reads CSVEKGGRWEKNTEAFF. Here the CDR3 DNA reads TGCAGCGTTGAAAAGGGGGGTCGGTGGGAAAAGAACACTGAAGCTTTCTTT.

The chain combines TRBV6-5 with TRBJ2-7, with TRBD1 identical over 10 bases. The CDR3 has 15 amino acids. Per the germline V gene, CDR1 is MNHEY and CDR2 is SVGAGI. Trimming removed 0 bases from V and 4 bases from J; junction bases left unmatched: 3. Written as DNA, the CDR3 is TGTGCCAGCAGTTACTCGTCGGGACAGGGGTACGAGCAGTACTTC. It is translated as CASSYSSGQGYEQYF.

This clonotype was counted at least ten times. The rearrangement joins TRBV12-3 or TRBV12-4 to TRBJ2-3, with 9 bases lining up with TRBD1. The CDR3 length is 16 residues. Losses at the gene ends were 3 bases for V and 3 bases for J; bases not matched to a gene: 7. CDR3 loop: CASSLRNRGQTDTQYF. The CDR3 nucleotides read TGTGCCAGCAGTTTGAGGAACAGGGGGCAAACAGATACGCAGTATTTT.

Of note for this clonotype: At one boundary the junction diverges from the germline segment, which might be a read error. The chain employs TRBV6-1 and TRBJ2-7; D perhaps matches TRBD2 (5 bases). This CDR3 is 17 amino acids long. Germline V gene sequence: CDR1 MNHNS, CDR2 SASEGT. For the CDR3, the DNA is TGTGCCAGCAGTCGAGGGAATGTAAGAGGGAGTGTTTACGAGCGGTACTTC. Amino acid sequence: CASSRGNVRGSVYERYF.

The sample holds a few counts of this clonotype. The rearrangement uses TRBV24-1 and TRBJ2-3; TRBD1 matches at 9 bases. V trimming: 1 base; J trimming: 5 bases; junction bases outside the gene matches: 6. Germline V gene data show CDR1 as KGHDR and CDR2 as SFDVKD. The CDR3 is 16 residues long. The CDR3: CATSDFPGTGIDTQYF. The CDR3 DNA reads as TGTGCCACCAGTGATTTCCCCGGGACAGGGATAGATACGCAGTATTTT.

The chain links TRBV20-1 to TRBJ1-1, with 7 bases matching TRBD1. CDR1 is DFQATT and CDR2 is SNEGSKA in the germline V gene (reference sequence). Trimming removed 5 bases from V and 3 bases from J; junction bases left unmatched: 9. CDR3 size: 14 residues. CDR3 DNA sequence: TGCAGTGCTGGAAACAGGGGATTTGACACTGAAGCTTTCTTT. Translation: CSAGNRGFDTEAFF.

This clonotype showed up just a few times. Being one base from a much bigger clone, this may be a read error. V usage is TRBV28 and J usage is TRBJ2-7, with TRBD1 matching 9 bases. The CDR3 consists of 16 residues. Germline V gene data show CDR1 as MDHEN and CDR2 as SYDVKM. J lost 2 bases, V lost 4 bases, and 9 bases had no gene match. The CDR3: CASSSPGQGGTYEQYF. Written as DNA, the CDR3 is TGTGCCAGCAGTTCCCCGGGACAGGGTGGGACCTACGAGCAGTACTTC. Complete variable domain (other parts from reference TRBV28 and TRBJ2-7): DVKVTQSSRYLVKRTGEKVFLECVQDMDHENMFWYRQDPGLGLRLIYFSYDVKMKEKGDIPEGYSVSREKKERFSLILESASTNQTSMYLCASSSPGQGGTYEQYFGPGTRLTVT.

This clonotype appeared many times. Here the CDR3 reads CSVEETGSSYEQYF. The CDR3 DNA reads TGCAGCGTTGAAGAAACCGGGAGCTCCTACGAGCAGTACTTC. V and J are TRBV29-1 and TRBJ2-7; tentative D call: TRBD2 (6 bases). CDR3 size: 14 residues. V was clipped by 0 bases and J by 0 bases, with 9 bases between them. Per germline, CDR1 SQVTM and CDR2 ANQGSEA.

This chain joins TRBV11-3 and TRBJ2-7; TRBD2 agrees at 14 bases. CDR3 size: 19 residues. V dropped 5 bases and J dropped 5; count of bases not matched to a gene: 17. Germline CDR1 and CDR2: SGHNT and YENEEA. The CDR3 loop is CASSKYGPGLAGEGHEQYF. CDR3 bases: TGTGCCAGCAGCAAGTACGGTCCGGGACTAGCGGGAGAGGGACACGAGCAGTACTTC.

This clonotype appeared many times. V gene TRBV6-1 combines with J gene TRBJ2-7, with TRBD1 identical over 10 bases. CDR1 is MNHNS, CDR2 SASEGT, per germline. The CDR3 consists of 15 residues. J gave up 5 bases and V 4 bases, and 8 bases lay outside the gene matches. The CDR3 here is CASSAGGTGENEQYF. As DNA, the CDR3 is TGTGCCAGCAGTGCCGGCGGGACAGGGGAGAACGAGCAGTACTTC.

This clonotype came up many times. The CDR3 DNA follows: TGTGCCAGCACCGTAGAAGGGGACGGCCTCGGAGGCTACACCTTC. This encodes CASTVEGDGLGGYTF. The rearrangement links TRBV2 to TRBJ1-2; tentative D call: TRBD1 (5 bases). The CDR3 has 15 residues. CDR1 and CDR2 (germline): SNHLY, FYNNEI. Between the trimmed V and J ends, which lost 7 bases and 8 bases, there was a span of 23 bases.

CDR3 sequence (DNA): TGTGCCAGTAGTACCCAATCGAACACCGGGGAGCTGTTTTTT. Its protein product is CASSTQSNTGELFF. The rearrangement joins TRBV19 to TRBJ2-2; D gene unclear. CDR3 length equals 14 residues. Trimming left V 4 bases short and J 0 bases short, with 6 bases between. CDR1 and CDR2 (germline): LNHDA, SQIVND (reference sequence).

The chain uses TRBV30 and TRBJ1-5; TRBD1 might be the D (5 bases). The germline gives CDR1 GTSNPN, CDR2 SVGIG (reference sequence). The CDR3 extends over 13 amino acids. Trimming shortened V by 5 bases and J by 5 bases, and 13 bases separated the two germline ends. The CDR3 is CAWGGRGDQPQHF. The CDR3 DNA sequence: TGTGCCTGGGGGGGACGGGGAGATCAGCCCCAGCATTTT.

This clonotype appeared many times. This rearrangement joins TRBV4-2 to TRBJ2-3, with 11 bases that match TRBD2. With V trimmed by 6 bases and J by 3 bases, 5 bases remained unmatched. Germline assignment: CDR1 LGHNA and CDR2 YNFKEQ. The CDR3 has 15 amino acids. CDR3 in DNA: TGTGCCAGCAGTCCGGGACTAGCGGTGACAGATACGCAGTATTTT. It codes for CASSPGLAVTDTQYF.

On this clonotype itself: Just one base apart from a much larger clone, this may be a read error. V usage is TRBV7-9 and J usage is TRBJ2-7, with 11 bases matching TRBD2. The DNA matches TRBJ2-1 better at its end, which makes the J call doubtful. This CDR3 is built from 14 residues. Germline V gene lookup returns CDR1 SEHNR and CDR2 FQNEAQ (reference sequence). DNA of the CDR3: TGTGCCAGCAGCATGGGACTAGCGGACCACGAGCAGTTCTTC. Translated: CASSMGLADHEQFF.

There are many counts of this clonotype. The rearrangement links TRBV11-2 to TRBJ2-3, with D maybe TRBD2 (7 bases). Trimming shortened V by 5 bases and J by 2 bases, and 20 bases separated the two germline ends. The CDR3 sequence is 17 residues long. Germline CDR1 and CDR2: SGHAT and FQNNGV. The CDR3 DNA reads TGTGCCAGCAGCCACTTCGGAGGGGGGGACGTCACAGATACGCAGTATTTT. It yields the protein CASSHFGGGDVTDTQYF. Full variable domain (outside the CDR3, taken from reference TRBV11-2 and TRBJ2-3): EAGVAQSPRYKIIEKRQSVAFWCNPISGHATLYWYQQILGQGPKLLIQFQNNGVVDDSQLPKDRFSAERLKGVDSTLKIQPAKLEDSAVYLCASSHFGGGDVTDTQYFGPGTRLTVL.

The CDR3 here is CASRDGGTNYEQYF. The CDR3 DNA follows: TGTGCCAGCAGAGACGGAGGGACGAACTACGAGCAGTACTTC. The gene calls are TRBV28 and TRBJ2-7, with D possibly TRBD2 on 6 matching bases. The V end lost 6 bases, the J end lost 3 bases, and 15 bases lay between the germline ends. The CDR3 length is 14 residues. Germline lookup yields CDR1 MDHEN and CDR2 SYDVKM.

This clonotype came up many times. This chain uses TRBV2 with TRBJ1-1; D is unresolved. From germline, CDR1 is SNHLY and CDR2 FYNNEI. CDR3 size: 13 residues. Trimming cost V 4 bases and J 3 bases, with 9 bases left between them. The CDR3, as DNA: TGTGCCAGCAGTGCGCTCGGCTACACTGAAGCTTTCTTT. Encoded protein: CASSALGYTEAFF. Full variable domain (outside the CDR3, taken from reference TRBV2 and TRBJ1-1): EPEVTQTPSHQVTQMGQEVILRCVPISNHLYFYWYRQILGQKVEFLVSFYNNEISEKSEIFDDQFSVERPDGSNFTLKIRSTKLEDSAMYFCASSALGYTEAFFGQGTRLTVV.